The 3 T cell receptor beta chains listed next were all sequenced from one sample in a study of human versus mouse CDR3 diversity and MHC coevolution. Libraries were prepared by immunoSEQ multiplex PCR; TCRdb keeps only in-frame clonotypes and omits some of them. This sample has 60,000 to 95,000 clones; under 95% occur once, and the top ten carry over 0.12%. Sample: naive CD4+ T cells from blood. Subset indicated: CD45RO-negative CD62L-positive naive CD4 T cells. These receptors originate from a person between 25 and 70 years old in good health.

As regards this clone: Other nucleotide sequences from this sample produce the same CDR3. In DNA, the CDR3 is TGTGCCAGCAGTTTCGGGGAGCGGCTGTTGGCAGATACGCAGTATTTT. It specifies CASSFGERLLADTQYF. The chain links TRBV6-6 to TRBJ2-3, with D perhaps matching TRBD2 (5 bases). The CDR3 loop spans 16 amino acids. In germline, CDR1 is MNHNY, CDR2 SVGAGI (reference sequence). Trimming removed 4 bases from V and 4 bases from J, with 18 bases in between.

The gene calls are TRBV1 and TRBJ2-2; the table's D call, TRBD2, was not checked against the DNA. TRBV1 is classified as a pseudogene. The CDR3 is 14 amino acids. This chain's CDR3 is CTSSRLAPHGELFF. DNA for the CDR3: TGCACCAGCAGCCGACTAGCCCCCCACGGGGAGCTGTTTTTT.

The CDR3 region is CASSLRSGNTEAFF. The CDR3 DNA follows: TGTGCCAGCAGTTTAAGATCAGGGAACACTGAAGCTTTCTTT. The chain has TRBV27 and TRBJ1-1; D remains unclear. The V gene lost 2 bases and the J gene lost 1 base, with 8 bases spanning the gap. Germline CDR1 and CDR2: MNHEY and SMNVEV (reference sequence). This CDR3 spans 14 amino acids.